The 21 T cell receptor beta chains below were found in one sample sequenced in a study of shared T cell receptors in the human thymus. Sequencing was performed with immunoSEQ multiplex PCR; in TCRdb, only in-frame clones are kept and a portion is missing. The sample carries about 660,000 clones, approximately 87% recorded once. The sample was also reused in another study, on human thymus T cells.

The specimen was thymocytes. The receptors shown here come from a boy in the first two years of life with a congenital heart defect.

The table lists this clone with a count of one. This rearrangement joins TRBV28 to TRBJ2-5; 7 nucleotides line up with TRBD1. This CDR3 has 15 amino acids. V lost 7 bases and J lost 5; bases outside the gene matches: 13. The V gene's germline CDR1 is MDHEN and CDR2 SYDVKM. The CDR3 coding sequence is TGTGCCAGCAAGGGGGCAAGGCAGGGTGGGGAGACCCAGTACTTC. Its protein product is CASKGARQGGETQYF.

This chain links TRBV27 with TRBJ1-2, with 7 bases fitting TRBD1. V was clipped by 6 bases and J by 2 bases; unmatched bases: 6. The CDR3 runs 14 residues. Germline CDR1 and CDR2: MNHEY and SMNVEV (reference sequence). The CDR3 here is CASSARGPNYGYTF. CDR3 DNA: TGTGCCAGCAGCGCTAGGGGGCCCAACTATGGCTACACCTTC.

This rearrangement joins TRBV9 to TRBJ2-2; the match to TRBD1 covers 8 bases. Germline lookup yields CDR1 SGDLS and CDR2 YYNGEE. The V gene end was trimmed by 10 bases and the J gene end by 13 bases; junction bases not matched to a gene: 9. This CDR3 contains 11 residues. CDR3 amino acids: CASSRGQALFF. The CDR3 coding sequence is TGTGCCTCGAGCAGGGGGCAGGCGCTGTTTTTT.

This clone was recorded only once. The chain has TRBV11-2 and TRBJ2-3, with 8 bases that match TRBD1. V lost 0 bases to trimming and J lost 0 bases; unmatched junction nucleotides: 2. The CDR3 has 16 amino acids. Germline CDR1 SGHAT, CDR2 FQNNGV. In DNA form, the CDR3 reads TGTGCCAGCAGCTTAGACCGGGACAGGAGCACAGATACGCAGTATTTT. This gives the protein CASSLDRDRSTDTQYF.

J is TRBJ2-3 and V is TRBV27, with 9 bases identical to TRBD1. CDR1 is MNHEY and CDR2 is SMNVEV in the germline V gene (reference sequence). The CDR3 runs to 14 residues. Germline trimming cut 6 bases from V and 4 bases from J; bases unmatched to any gene: 5. CDR3 bases: TGTGCCAGCAGCCCCGACAGGGGGGCAGATACGCAGTATTTT. Translating it yields CASSPDRGADTQYF.

This clone was picked up one time. J is TRBJ2-1 and V is TRBV14, with D unclear. The CDR3 is made up of 15 amino acids. CDR1 SGHDN and CDR2 FVKESK come from the germline V gene. V was cut by 1 base and J by 9 bases, with 16 bases left in between. CDR3 residues: CASSQVKPPPVEQFF. In nucleotides, the CDR3 is TGTGCCAGCAGCCAAGTGAAGCCGCCGCCCGTTGAGCAGTTCTTC.

This rearrangement joins TRBV27 to TRBJ2-7; 14 bases agree with TRBD2. Germline V gene sequence: CDR1 MNHEY, CDR2 SMNVEV (reference sequence). The CDR3 has 20 amino acids. J was trimmed by 1 base and V by 5 bases; bases with no gene match: 16. In DNA form, the CDR3 reads TGTGCCAGCAGTCCGCGAGGTAGACTAGCGGGAGGGCACGGATCCTACGAGCAGTACTTC. This encodes CASSPRGRLAGGHGSYEQYF.

The V call is TRBV19, the J call TRBJ2-2; TRBD2 matches at 8 bases. There are 16 residues in the CDR3. Germline trimming cut 5 bases from V and 0 bases from J; bases unmatched to any gene: 5. Germline CDR1 LNHDA, CDR2 SQIVND (reference sequence). CDR3 sequence (DNA): TGTGCCAGTAGTCTGCTAGCGGGCGCGAACACCGGGGAGCTGTTTTTT. The encoded protein is CASSLLAGANTGELFF.

V and J are TRBV14 and TRBJ1-2; D not resolved. The germline gives CDR1 SGHDN, CDR2 FVKESK. The CDR3 is 16 amino acids. Deletions cut 1 base from V and 8 bases from J, with 20 bases between. CDR3 residues: CASSQVGGPPIRGYTF. DNA of the CDR3: TGTGCCAGCAGCCAAGTCGGTGGGCCTCCCATCCGGGGCTACACCTTC.

The chain recombines TRBV5-1 with TRBJ1-1; maybe TRBD1 (6 bases). V was shortened by 4 bases and J by 1 base, with 14 bases between the two germline ends. Germline V lookup: CDR1 SGHRS, CDR2 YFSETQ. The length of the CDR3 is 15 residues. The CDR3 bases are TGCGCCAGCAGCCCGACGACAGGCAAGAACACTGAAGCTTTCTTT. Translating it yields CASSPTTGKNTEAFF.

This chain joins TRBV5-1 and TRBJ1-5; D possibly corresponds to TRBD1 (5 bases). The CDR3 is 15 residues long. Germline CDR1 is SGHRS and CDR2 is YFSETQ. Trimming took off 1 base at V and 0 bases at J, with 8 bases between the two ends. CDR3 in DNA: TGCGCCAGCAGCTTGTCAGGGAATAGCAATCAGCCCCAGCATTTT. This codes for CASSLSGNSNQPQHF.

This chain links TRBV5-1 with TRBJ2-5; D is ambiguous. The CDR3 is 15 amino acids. Germline-derived CDR1 and CDR2 are SGHRS and YFSETQ. Trimming removed 0 bases at V and 5 bases at J, with 14 bases between. The CDR3 coding sequence is TGCGCCAGCAGCTTGGACCCAGGTCCTGGGGAGACCCAGTACTTC. Translated, it gives CASSLDPGPGETQYF.

This clone was picked up one time. The chain employs TRBV15 and TRBJ2-6, with 13 positions matching TRBD2. With V trimmed by 0 bases and J by 2 bases, 1 base remained unmatched. Looked up from germline, CDR1 is LNHNV and CDR2 is YYDKDF (reference sequence). The CDR3 runs to 18 residues. The CDR3 sequence: CATSREGTSGTGANVLTF. The CDR3, as DNA: TGTGCCACCAGCAGAGAGGGGACTAGCGGGACTGGGGCCAACGTCCTGACTTTC.

The rearrangement links TRBV4-3 to TRBJ1-4; 8 bases map to TRBD1. Germline V gene data show CDR1 as LGHNA and CDR2 as YSLEER. The CDR3 consists of 19 residues. The V and J ends lost 0 bases and 4 bases, in that order; junction bases with no gene match: 13. The CDR3 sequence: CASSQDRSDRALGNEKLFF. The CDR3 region has the DNA TGCGCCAGCAGCCAAGATCGGTCGGACAGGGCACTTGGTAATGAAAAACTGTTTTTT.

The sample holds one count of this clone. V and J are TRBV28 and TRBJ2-1; 11 bases fit TRBD2. V shed 5 bases, J shed 5 bases, and the junction held 5 bases outside the gene matches. Germline CDR1 MDHEN, CDR2 SYDVKM. The CDR3 consists of 15 residues. The CDR3 nucleotides are TGTGCCAGCAGTAAGGGGACTAGCGGACACAATGAGCAGTTCTTC. Encoded protein: CASSKGTSGHNEQFF.

CDR3 coding DNA: TGTGCCAGCAGCCAGACCGGGACAGGGGGCCCCATCGATAGCAATCAGCCCCAGCATTTT. This gives the protein CASSQTGTGGPIDSNQPQHF. J is TRBJ1-5 and V is TRBV4-2; TRBD1 aligns across 12 bases. Per germline, CDR1 LGHNA and CDR2 YNFKEQ. This CDR3 comprises 20 residues. J gave up 0 bases and V 3 bases, and 12 bases lay outside the gene matches.

This sequence joins TRBV25-1 and TRBJ1-1; 11 bases align to TRBD1. The CDR3 runs to 17 residues. Germline CDR1 reads MGHDK; CDR2 reads SYGVNS. The ends lost 1 base at V and 5 bases at J; junction bases unmatched: 9. The CDR3 sequence is CASSESDRGRGGTEAFF. CDR3 sequence (DNA): TGTGCCAGCAGTGAATCGGACAGGGGGCGAGGTGGGACTGAAGCTTTCTTT.

The gene calls are TRBV2 and TRBJ2-7; 10 nucleotides line up with TRBD2. The J segment lost 4 bases and the V segment lost 8 bases, leaving 5 bases of the junction unmatched. The CDR3 is made up of 13 amino acids. Germline V CDR1 and CDR2: SNHLY, FYNNEI. CDR3 nucleotide sequence: TGTGCCAGCCTAGCGGGGGTGGGGTACGAGCAGTACTTC. Translated, it gives CASLAGVGYEQYF. Looking up the rest from reference TRBV2 and TRBJ2-7 gives the full variable domain: EPEVTQTPSHQVTQMGQEVILRCVPISNHLYFYWYRQILGQKVEFLVSFYNNEISEKSEIFDDQFSVERPDGSNFTLKIRSTKLEDSAMYFCASLAGVGYEQYFGPGTRLTVT.

The chain recombines TRBV19 with TRBJ1-3; 8 positions agree with TRBD1. Germline lookup yields CDR1 LNHDA and CDR2 SQIVND (reference sequence). There are 16 residues in the CDR3. With V trimmed by 8 bases and J by 0 bases, 9 bases remained unmatched. Here the CDR3 DNA reads TGTGCCAGTGCAGTTGGACAGGGCCCCTCTGGAAACACCATATATTTT. It codes for CASAVGQGPSGNTIYF.

The J gene is TRBJ2-5, the V gene TRBV29-1; D is possibly TRBD2 (6 bases). The germline CDR1 and CDR2 sequences are SQVTM and ANQGSEA. The length of the CDR3 is 12 residues. Trimming stripped 2 bases from V and 5 bases from J, with 9 bases between. The CDR3 reads CSVEIGGETQYF. The CDR3 DNA follows: TGCAGCGTTGAAATTGGGGGGGAGACCCAGTACTTC.

The chain combines TRBV6-6 with TRBJ1-5, with a tentative D call TRBD1 (6 bases). Trimming removed 2 bases from V and 2 bases from J, with 13 bases in between. CDR3 length: 16 amino acids. The germline V gene encodes CDR1 MNHNY and CDR2 SVGAGI (reference sequence). CDR3 in DNA: TGTGCCAGCAGTTACGAGGGGGGGTCGGGCAATCAGCCCCAGCATTTT. This codes for CASSYEGGSGNQPQHF.